The 28 T cell receptor beta chains below were found in one sample sequenced in a study of shared clonotypes between healthy human individuals. Terminally differentiated effector memory CD45RA+ cells were excluded from the naive CD8 cells, which were CD45RO-negative and positively selected for CCR7. TCRdb's table, derived via immunoSEQ multiplex PCR, lists solely in-frame clones and lacks some. The table has some 800,000 clones, 80% to 95% seen once. Sequencing was performed on naive CD8+ T cells sorted from blood. The receptors originated from a man in his thirties or forties in good health.

The chain joins TRBV6-7 to TRBJ2-5; maybe TRBD2 (7 bases). Being an ORF, TRBV6-7 has a function that is uncertain. The CDR3 is 15 amino acids. Deletions cut 7 bases from V and 4 bases from J, with 19 bases between. CDR3 DNA sequence: TGTGCCAGCAAAAGGGGCGGGAGAGGGGGAGAGACCCAGTACTTC. This sequence encodes CASKRGGRGGETQYF.

This clone was recorded once. The J gene is TRBJ2-2, the V gene TRBV20-1; no definite D call. With 5 bases removed from V and 7 bases from J, the gap between germline ends came to 5 bases. CDR1 is DFQATT, CDR2 SNEGSKA, per germline (reference sequence). This CDR3 has 10 residues. CDR3 nucleotides: TGCAGTGCTTACGGCGGGGAGCTGTTTTTT. Amino acid sequence: CSAYGGELFF.

V is TRBV2 and J is TRBJ1-2; the D gene is possibly TRBD1 (5 bases). V lost 2 bases to trimming and J lost 3 bases, with 13 bases between them. CDR3 length equals 15 residues. Germline CDR1 is SNHLY and CDR2 is FYNNEI. This CDR3 is CASSEFRDLDYGYTF. CDR3 nucleotides: TGTGCCAGCAGTGAATTCCGGGACCTCGACTATGGCTACACCTTC.

The gene calls are TRBV4-2 and TRBJ2-2; TRBD1 matches 12 bases. The V gene end was trimmed by 4 bases and the J gene end by 8 bases; junction bases not matched to a gene: 11. CDR1 LGHNA and CDR2 YNFKEQ come from the germline V gene. The CDR3 covers 17 residues. The CDR3: CASSRYRDRGRAGELFF. CDR3 coding DNA: TGTGCCAGCAGCCGATACAGGGACAGGGGGCGCGCGGGGGAGCTGTTTTTT.

This clone was recorded once. This chain links TRBV9 with TRBJ2-5; 9 bases align to TRBD1. With 2 bases clipped from V and 3 bases from J, the junction kept 2 bases outside the gene matches. CDR3 size: 14 residues. The V gene's germline CDR1 is SGDLS and CDR2 YYNGEE. The CDR3 coding sequence is TGTGCCAGCAGCGTCGACAGGGGGGAAGAGACCCAGTACTTC. This gives the protein CASSVDRGEETQYF.

The chain carries TRBV13 and TRBJ2-2; D gene unclear. With 3 bases removed from V and 0 bases from J, the gap between germline ends came to 8 bases. Per germline, CDR1 PRHDT and CDR2 FYEKMQ (reference sequence). There are 15 residues in the CDR3. The CDR3 reads CASSFPTTNTGELFF. CDR3 sequence (DNA): TGTGCCAGCAGCTTTCCCACGACGAACACCGGGGAGCTGTTTTTT.

This chain joins TRBV7-2 and TRBJ2-1; no definite D call. This CDR3 contains 14 residues. Germline V CDR1 and CDR2: SGHTA, FQGNSA. Trimming removed 1 base from V and 5 bases from J, with 9 bases in between. Here the CDR3 reads CASSLELADNEQFF. The CDR3 coding sequence is TGTGCCAGCAGCTTAGAATTGGCGGACAATGAGCAGTTCTTC.

The V gene is TRBV14, the J gene TRBJ1-1; no clear D. Germline assignment: CDR1 SGHDN and CDR2 FVKESK. Trimming cost V 6 bases and J 6 bases, with 8 bases left between them. The CDR3 totals 11 residues. The CDR3 protein is CASRSGPEAFF. Written as DNA, the CDR3 is TGTGCCAGCAGAAGCGGGCCTGAAGCTTTCTTT.

The chain recombines TRBV10-3 with TRBJ2-7; D is perhaps TRBD1 (5 bases). With 3 bases removed from V and 8 bases from J, the gap between germline ends came to 20 bases. CDR1 ENHRY and CDR2 SYGVKD come from the germline V gene. The CDR3 has 15 amino acids. This CDR3 reads CAISEPVDSPQQQYF. Here the CDR3 DNA reads TGTGCCATCAGTGAACCGGTCGACAGCCCCCAGCAGCAGTACTTC.

This chain links TRBV7-3 with TRBJ2-1; 7 nucleotides match TRBD1. The CDR3 runs 12 residues. Germline assignment: CDR1 SGHTA and CDR2 FQGTGA. Trimming took 6 bases from V and 9 from J; bases not matched to a gene: 5. The CDR3, as DNA: TGTGCCAGCAGTGATACAGGGGTTGAGCAGTTCTTC. As protein: CASSDTGVEQFF.

This clone was seen a single time. This chain connects TRBV10-2 to TRBJ2-1; 10 nucleotides match TRBD2. Germline loops: CDR1 WSHSY, CDR2 SAAADI. This CDR3 is 16 amino acids long. Germline trimming cut 4 bases from V and 3 bases from J; bases unmatched to any gene: 6. DNA of the CDR3: TGCGCCAGCAGTGGGCTAGCGGGAGAGGTCTACAATGAGCAGTTCTTC. As protein: CASSGLAGEVYNEQFF.

The rearrangement joins TRBV27 to TRBJ2-7; 12 nucleotides line up with TRBD2. Trimming removed 5 bases from V and 2 bases from J; junction bases left unmatched: 13. Germline assignment: CDR1 MNHEY and CDR2 SMNVEV (reference sequence). The CDR3 has 18 residues. CDR3 in DNA: TGTGCCAGCAGTCCTACTAGCGGGAGGCCTCCTAGGCCCTACGAGCAGTACTTC. It yields the protein CASSPTSGRPPRPYEQYF.

This chain connects TRBV6-4 to TRBJ2-7, with 8 nucleotides matching TRBD2. Per germline, CDR1 MRHNA and CDR2 SNTAGT. J was trimmed by 5 bases and V by 4 bases; bases with no gene match: 16. This CDR3 has 17 residues. This CDR3 reads CASSALRDPGGFHEQYF. DNA of the CDR3: TGTGCCAGCAGTGCCCTTAGGGACCCGGGGGGGTTCCACGAGCAGTACTTC.

This rearrangement joins TRBV5-4 to TRBJ2-3; 13 positions agree with TRBD2. CDR3 length equals 18 residues. The germline gives CDR1 SGHNT, CDR2 YYREEE (reference sequence). With 4 bases clipped from V and 0 bases from J, the junction kept 8 bases outside the gene matches. CDR3 region: CASSMGLAGRHSTDTQYF. In nucleotides, the CDR3 is TGTGCCAGCAGCATGGGACTAGCGGGAAGACATAGCACAGATACGCAGTATTTT.

V is TRBV2 and J is TRBJ2-1, with 9 bases fitting TRBD2. The CDR3 totals 17 residues. Looked up from germline, CDR1 is SNHLY and CDR2 is FYNNEI. Germline trimming cut 8 bases from V and 0 bases from J; bases unmatched to any gene: 11. CDR3 DNA: TGTGCCAGCTTACTGCTAGCGGGAAGCCGCTCCTACAATGAGCAGTTCTTC. As protein: CASLLLAGSRSYNEQFF.

The chain is built from TRBV9 and TRBJ2-7; 7 bases fit TRBD2. The CDR3 length is 15 residues. CDR1 and CDR2 (germline): SGDLS, YYNGEE. The J segment lost 3 bases and the V segment lost 0 bases, leaving 6 bases of the junction unmatched. This CDR3 is CASSVAASGGYEQYF. The DNA of the CDR3 is TGTGCCAGCAGCGTAGCGGCTAGCGGAGGCTACGAGCAGTACTTC.

The chain uses TRBV27 and TRBJ2-2, with D perhaps TRBD1 (6 bases). The CDR3 runs 13 residues. The ends were cut back, 7 bases at V and 4 bases at J, with 10 bases in the middle. Germline V gene lookup returns CDR1 MNHEY and CDR2 SMNVEV (reference sequence). The CDR3 sequence is CASMVGGTGELFF. Written as DNA, the CDR3 is TGTGCCAGCATGGTAGGGGGCACCGGGGAGCTGTTTTTT.

V gene TRBV7-8 combines with J gene TRBJ2-1; 7 bases fit TRBD2. CDR1 and CDR2 from the germline V gene are SGHVS and FQNEAQ. The CDR3 sequence is 12 residues long. J gave up 16 bases and V 4 bases, and 10 bases lay outside the gene matches. The CDR3 reads CASSYSSGASFF. CDR3 nucleotide sequence: TGTGCCAGCAGCTATTCTAGCGGCGCTTCATTCTTC.

The V and J genes are TRBV27 and TRBJ2-6; D uncertain. There are 13 residues in the CDR3. The V gene lost 5 bases and the J gene lost 5 bases, with 7 bases spanning the gap. Germline CDR1 reads MNHEY; CDR2 reads SMNVEV (reference sequence). CDR3 bases: TGTGCCAGCAGTACGGGCTGGGCCAACGTCCTGACTTTC. Translating it yields CASSTGWANVLTF.

This clone was seen only once. V usage is TRBV5-4 and J usage is TRBJ2-7, with 9 bases that match TRBD2. V dropped 4 bases and J dropped 3; count of bases not matched to a gene: 11. Germline V gene data show CDR1 as SGHNT and CDR2 as YYREEE (reference sequence). The CDR3 runs to 16 residues. As DNA, the CDR3 is TGTGCCAGCAGCCAAGTTCCGGGACTAGCAAGCTACGAGCAGTACTTC. This sequence encodes CASSQVPGLASYEQYF.

This clone has a single count. The V and J genes are TRBV7-9 and TRBJ2-4; D is perhaps TRBD1 (6 bases). CDR3 length: 16 amino acids. Trimming took off 1 base at V and 8 bases at J, with 18 bases between the two ends. Per the germline V gene, CDR1 is SEHNR and CDR2 is FQNEAQ (reference sequence). CDR3 region: CASSLGRQAHLDIQYF. The CDR3, as DNA: TGTGCCAGCAGCTTAGGGCGACAGGCACATCTAGACATTCAGTACTTC.

This CDR3 is CASSRDAGNTEAFF. Written as DNA, the CDR3 is TGCGCCAGCAGCCGCGACGCGGGGAACACTGAAGCTTTCTTT. The chain has TRBV4-1 and TRBJ1-1, with D unclear. V was shortened by 4 bases and J by 1 base, with 10 bases between the two germline ends. CDR3 length: 14 residues. The germline V gene has CDR1 MGHRA and CDR2 YSYEKL.

The V gene is TRBV7-1, the J gene TRBJ2-7, with D unclear. TRBV7-1 is sorted into the ORF group, with uncertain function. This CDR3 has 15 amino acids. V was shortened by 1 base and J by 3 bases, with 13 bases between the two germline ends. CDR3 DNA sequence: TGTGCCAGCAGCTCAGGGTTGGCTGGCTTCTACGAGCAGTACTTC. Its translation is CASSSGLAGFYEQYF.

This rearrangement joins TRBV7-9 to TRBJ1-1; D possibly corresponds to TRBD1 (6 bases). V gave up 5 bases and J gave up 4 bases, with 17 bases separating them. The CDR3 covers 15 residues. CDR1 and CDR2 (germline): SEHNR, FQNEAQ (reference sequence). The CDR3 DNA reads as TGTGCCAGCAGCGGAGACAGGTCGAGGGGCACTGAAGCTTTCTTT. Protein product: CASSGDRSRGTEAFF.

V gene TRBV27 combines with J gene TRBJ2-3, with a weak D call TRBD2 (6 bases). The V gene lost 8 bases and the J gene lost 3 bases, with 18 bases spanning the gap. Germline lookup yields CDR1 MNHEY and CDR2 SMNVEV (reference sequence). The CDR3 contains 15 residues. In DNA, the CDR3 is TGTGCCAGCCAGATCGCGGGGTTGGGGACAGATACGCAGTATTTT. Translating gives CASQIAGLGTDTQYF.

This chain connects TRBV5-1 to TRBJ1-4; D remains unclear. CDR1 is SGHRS and CDR2 is YFSETQ in the germline V gene. This CDR3 has 14 residues. The V and J ends lost 0 bases and 4 bases respectively, with 7 bases between them. This chain's CDR3 is CASSLDNLNEKLFF. As DNA, the CDR3 is TGCGCCAGCAGCTTGGATAACCTTAATGAAAAACTGTTTTTT.

The chain links TRBV7-9 to TRBJ1-1; TRBD1 is a possible D gene (5 bases). Germline V CDR1 and CDR2: SEHNR, FQNEAQ (reference sequence). Trimming stripped 4 bases from V and 10 bases from J, with 13 bases between. CDR3 length equals 12 residues. The CDR3, as DNA: TGTGCCAGCAGCTCCCAAGGGGAAATAGCTTTCTTT. Its translation: CASSSQGEIAFF.

The chain links TRBV21-1 to TRBJ1-5; the table's D call TRBD1 went unverified against the DNA. TRBV21-1 is a recognized pseudogene. There are 15 residues in the CDR3. The CDR3 spells CASSPEDSYNQPQHF. The CDR3 nucleotides read TGTGCCAGCAGCCCCGAAGACAGTTACAATCAGCCCCAGCATTTT.